Following are 28 T cell receptor beta chains from one sample sequenced in a study of beta chain features in type 1 diabetes (dated by TCRdb to the late 2010s). Receptors were amplified or captured by the immunoSEQ multiplex PCR assay. The entire amount of isolated RNA was reverse transcribed using the High Capacity cDNA Reverse Transcription Kit, so the sequenced TCRB transcripts were expressed ones. Imported from immuneACCESS, the table was reduced by TCRdb to in-frame sequences with V and J called. These copies leave out some clones; in studies compared against another copy, an unresolved V gene accounts for under half, and the cause of the remainder is not known. The sample table lists roughly 730,000 clones, around 15% of them with a count of one. Of the sample, approximately 0.022% is held by the ten largest clones. For these receptors, no antigen is known. General study outcomes and caveats: A moderate but significant shortening of TCRB CDR3 length was observed in type 1 diabetes patients in all four CD4+ subsets.

Material for sequencing was naive CD4+ T cells from blood. The cell subset or site label here, explained by the study, means: true naive CD4+ T cells. Receptors originate from a young man with type 1 diabetes.

This clone was seen a few times. The rearrangement uses TRBV6-5 and TRBJ2-7; tentative D call: TRBD2 (5 bases). Trimming pared 8 bases from V and 10 bases from J, leaving 18 bases between. Germline V gene sequence: CDR1 MNHEY, CDR2 SVGAGI. The CDR3 loop spans 12 amino acids. The CDR3 spells CASLEVGSPQYF. The CDR3 region has the DNA TGTGCCAGCCTGGAGGTCGGGTCCCCTCAGTACTTC.

This clone has a handful of counts. This same CDR3 is encoded by further DNA sequences in the sample. The rearrangement links TRBV30 to TRBJ1-2; D is unclear. V was clipped by 0 bases and J by 2 bases, with 7 bases between them. CDR3 size: 13 residues. CDR1 and CDR2 from the germline V gene are GTSNPN and SVGIG (reference sequence). CDR3 in amino acids: CAWSVLGNYGYTF. The CDR3 DNA follows: TGTGCCTGGAGTGTACTGGGGAACTATGGCTACACCTTC.

This clone was seen a handful of times. This chain connects TRBV7-9 to TRBJ2-3; D uncertain. The V gene lost 3 bases and the J gene lost 4 bases, with 8 bases spanning the gap. The CDR3 spans 13 residues. CDR1 is SEHNR, CDR2 FQNEAQ, per germline (reference sequence). Here the CDR3 reads CASSFGPPDTQYF. CDR3 nucleotide sequence: TGTGCCAGCAGCTTTGGTCCCCCAGATACGCAGTATTTT.

This clone appeared a few times. V usage is TRBV6-6 and J usage is TRBJ1-5; D remains ambiguous. The germline V gene encodes CDR1 MNHNY and CDR2 SVGAGI (reference sequence). Between the trimmed V and J ends, which lost 10 bases and 1 base, there was a span of 14 bases. This CDR3 has 14 residues. CDR3 DNA: TGTGCCACCCAACGGTCGGAGAGCAATCAGCCCCAGCATTTT. Encoded protein: CATQRSESNQPQHF.

This clone was seen only a few times. The V call is TRBV27, the J call TRBJ1-1, with TRBD1 identical over 9 bases. CDR1 is MNHEY, CDR2 SMNVEV, per germline (reference sequence). The CDR3 totals 15 residues. V lost 5 bases, J lost 1 base, and 5 bases stayed unmatched. CDR3 sequence (DNA): TGTGCCAGCAGTCCGTGGGACAGGGCGAACACTGAAGCTTTCTTT. It yields the protein CASSPWDRANTEAFF.

V is TRBV29-1 and J is TRBJ2-3; D remains ambiguous. The V and J ends lost 4 bases and 4 bases respectively, with 9 bases between them. The CDR3 has 12 amino acids. Germline CDR1 SQVTM, CDR2 ANQGSEA. CDR3 sequence reads: CSVGRGSDTQYF. CDR3 in DNA: TGCAGCGTTGGAAGAGGCTCAGATACGCAGTATTTT.

The chain employs TRBV18 and TRBJ2-7; a possible D gene is TRBD1 (6 bases). Trimming stripped 6 bases from V and 2 bases from J, with 17 bases between. Germline loops: CDR1 KGHSH, CDR2 LQKENI. The CDR3 loop spans 15 amino acids. The CDR3 coding sequence is TGTGCCAGCTCCTATGCCGTCCGGGACACCTACGAGCAGTACTTC. It yields the protein CASSYAVRDTYEQYF.

In its sample, this clone was seen a few times. V and J are TRBV6-5 and TRBJ2-1, with 8 bases identical to TRBD2. Germline trimming cut 10 bases from V and 7 bases from J; bases unmatched to any gene: 15. CDR3 length: 15 amino acids. Germline lookup yields CDR1 MNHEY and CDR2 SVGAGI. This CDR3 is CATVDLGGGQNEQFF. For the CDR3, the DNA is TGTGCCACGGTGGATCTTGGCGGGGGGCAGAATGAGCAGTTCTTC.

This clone appeared a few times. V and J are TRBV7-9 and TRBJ1-2; 7 nucleotides match TRBD1. J lost 5 bases, V lost 8 bases, and 8 bases had no gene match. CDR1 and CDR2 from the germline V gene are SEHNR and FQNEAQ (reference sequence). This CDR3 has 13 amino acids. DNA for the CDR3: TGTGCCAGCTTCGGGACAGCCGGTTATGGCTACACCTTC. The encoded protein is CASFGTAGYGYTF.

The rearrangement links TRBV9 to TRBJ1-6; no clear D. The germline V and J ends were trimmed by 2 bases and 2 bases, with 11 bases remaining between them. The CDR3 contains 16 residues. CDR1 SGDLS and CDR2 YYNGEE come from the germline V gene. The CDR3 here is CASSVTRRTYNSPLHF. CDR3 nucleotide sequence: TGTGCCAGCAGCGTGACCCGGCGGACCTATAATTCACCCCTCCACTTT.

The chain recombines TRBV9 with TRBJ2-3; tentatively, D is TRBD2 (6 bases). V dropped 2 bases and J dropped 4 bases, with 11 bases sitting between them. In germline, CDR1 is SGDLS, CDR2 YYNGEE. CDR3 size: 14 residues. CDR3 coding DNA: TGTGCCAGCAGCGTTCCCGGGACTCCAGATACGCAGTATTTT. This translates into CASSVPGTPDTQYF.

In this sample, this clone turned up a few times. The genes are TRBV28 and TRBJ2-5; D unresolved. In germline, CDR1 is MDHEN, CDR2 SYDVKM. Trimming cost V 1 base and J 2 bases, with 8 bases left between them. The CDR3 totals 14 residues. In nucleotides, the CDR3 is TGTGCCAGCAGTTTATACGGCAGACAAGAGACCCAGTACTTC. Translated: CASSLYGRQETQYF.

This clone was counted between two and nine times. The chain links TRBV14 to TRBJ1-3, with unresolved D. V was cut by 5 bases and J by 0 bases, with 11 bases left in between. The CDR3 sequence is 15 residues long. CDR1 is SGHDN, CDR2 FVKESK, per germline. The CDR3 loop is CASSEKGNSGNTIYF. CDR3 DNA sequence: TGTGCCAGCAGCGAGAAGGGCAACTCTGGAAACACCATATATTTT.

The chain combines TRBV5-1 with TRBJ1-1; the D is unclear. In germline, CDR1 is SGHRS, CDR2 YFSETQ. CDR3 size: 13 residues. Trimming removed 7 bases from V and 5 bases from J, with 15 bases in between. The CDR3 region is CASSLSERTEAFF. The CDR3 DNA is TGCGCCAGCTCCCTTTCGGAAAGAACTGAAGCTTTCTTT.

DNA for the CDR3: TGTGCCAGTACCCGGGACCAGGCATCGAACACTGAAGCTTTCTTT. It encodes CASTRDQASNTEAFF. V and J are TRBV19 and TRBJ1-1, with D perhaps matching TRBD1 (5 bases). The germline V and J ends were trimmed by 7 bases and 1 base, with 16 bases remaining between them. Looked up from germline, CDR1 is LNHDA and CDR2 is SQIVND (reference sequence). This CDR3 is 15 amino acids long. The full variable domain, its missing parts supplied by reference TRBV19 and TRBJ1-1, is DGGITQSPKYLFRKEGQNVTLSCEQNLNHDAMYWYRQDPGQGLRLIYYSQIVNDFQKGDIAEGYSVSREKKESFPLTVTSAQKNPTAFYLCASTRDQASNTEAFFGQGTRLTVV.

The rearrangement uses TRBV4-1 and TRBJ2-7, with TRBD1 matching over 9 bases. This CDR3 has 16 residues. After removal of 0 bases from V and 4 bases from J, the junction contained 7 bases not matched to a gene. Germline values: CDR1 MGHRA, CDR2 YSYEKL. CDR3 protein: CASSQDLGTGIYEQYF. CDR3 DNA sequence: TGCGCCAGCAGCCAAGATTTAGGGACAGGGATTTACGAGCAGTACTTC.

This clone turned up a few times. The rearrangement uses TRBV6-5 and TRBJ1-2; D uncertain. The germline CDR1 and CDR2 sequences are MNHEY and SVGAGI. CDR3 length: 13 amino acids. V gave up 6 bases and J gave up 2 bases, with 10 bases separating them. This CDR3 reads CASSSWGNYGYTF. In nucleotides, the CDR3 is TGTGCCAGCAGCTCTTGGGGAAACTATGGCTACACCTTC.

This clone showed up just once. The chain employs TRBV27 and TRBJ2-1, with 13 nucleotides matching TRBD2. This CDR3 comprises 17 residues. CDR1 and CDR2 (germline): MNHEY, SMNVEV (reference sequence). V was clipped by 7 bases and J by 7 bases; unmatched bases: 13. The CDR3 reads CASTSLGLAGVGNEQFF. The CDR3 DNA follows: TGTGCCAGCACCAGCCTCGGACTAGCGGGGGTGGGGAATGAGCAGTTCTTC.

The chain links TRBV7-9 to TRBJ2-7; TRBD1 agrees at 8 bases. Germline assignment: CDR1 SEHNR and CDR2 FQNEAQ (reference sequence). The trim removed 1 base at V and 7 bases at J, leaving 3 bases unmatched. This CDR3 comprises 13 residues. DNA of the CDR3: TGTGCCAGCAGCTTAGGGACAGGGCGGGAGCAGTACTTC. Translation gives CASSLGTGREQYF.

This clone occurred a few times. Other DNA sequences in this specimen translate into the identical CDR3. The V and J genes are TRBV14 and TRBJ1-1; D unclear. The germline V and J ends were trimmed by 4 bases and 1 base, with 4 bases remaining between them. This CDR3 has 12 amino acids. Germline CDR1 and CDR2: SGHDN and FVKESK. The CDR3 loop is CASSRGNTEAFF. The CDR3 bases are TGTGCCAGCAGCCGAGGGAACACTGAAGCTTTCTTT. Based on the CDR3 plus reference TRBV14 and TRBJ1-1, the full variable domain is EAGVTQFPSHSVIEKGQTVTLRCDPISGHDNLYWYRRVMGKEIKFLLHFVKESKQDESGMPNNRFLAERTGGTYSTLKVQPAELEDSGVYFCASSRGNTEAFFGQGTRLTVV.

This clone was counted only a few times. This chain links TRBV29-1 with TRBJ2-7, with TRBD1 matching over 7 bases. This CDR3 is built from 12 residues. CDR1 is SQVTM, CDR2 ANQGSEA, per germline. J was trimmed by 4 bases and V by 6 bases; bases with no gene match: 6. The CDR3 sequence is CSVALQGYEQYF. The CDR3, as DNA: TGCAGCGTCGCCTTACAGGGGTACGAGCAGTACTTC.

The chain is built from TRBV7-2 and TRBJ1-2; tentative D call: TRBD1 (5 bases). CDR3 length: 12 residues. The V gene's germline CDR1 is SGHTA and CDR2 FQGNSA. Between the trimmed V and J ends, which lost 4 bases and 8 bases, there was a span of 11 bases. CDR3 in amino acids: CASSYRQSGYTF. For the CDR3, the DNA is TGTGCCAGCAGCTACAGACAGTCCGGCTACACCTTC.

The rearrangement uses TRBV7-9 and TRBJ2-1, with D possibly being TRBD1 (6 bases). Germline CDR1 is SEHNR and CDR2 is FQNEAQ (reference sequence). Trimming removed 1 base from V and 4 bases from J, with 8 bases in between. This CDR3 contains 14 residues. CDR3 in DNA: TGTGCCAGCAGCTTAGAAGGGGGATACAATGAGCAGTTCTTC. It translates to CASSLEGGYNEQFF.

The rearrangement joins TRBV6-1 to TRBJ1-2; no reliable D call. CDR1 MNHNS and CDR2 SASEGT come from the germline V gene. The V end was cut by 7 bases, the J end by 7 bases, with 16 bases between. The CDR3 length is 13 residues. CDR3 protein: CASTRFDDGGYTF. The DNA for the CDR3 is TGTGCCAGCACCCGATTTGACGACGGTGGCTACACCTTC.

This chain connects TRBV2 to TRBJ2-3; 7 nucleotides align to TRBD2. This CDR3 comprises 14 residues. V trimming: 3 bases; J trimming: 2 bases; junction bases outside the gene matches: 2. Germline loops: CDR1 SNHLY, CDR2 FYNNEI. CDR3 in amino acids: CASSEGDYTDTQYF. CDR3 coding DNA: TGTGCCAGCAGTGAGGGGGACTACACAGATACGCAGTATTTT.

The rearrangement links TRBV7-9 to TRBJ1-5; unclear D gene. The CDR3 length is 13 residues. V was cut by 5 bases and J by 6 bases, with 11 bases left in between. CDR1 and CDR2 (germline): SEHNR, FQNEAQ (reference sequence). The CDR3 here is CASSPLNTQPQHF. DNA for the CDR3: TGTGCCAGCAGCCCCCTCAATACTCAGCCCCAGCATTTT.

This clone was detected only a few times. This chain links TRBV30 with TRBJ1-1; 9 nucleotides match TRBD1. The germline CDR1 and CDR2 sequences are GTSNPN and SVGIG (reference sequence). The CDR3 runs to 15 residues. V shed 0 bases, J shed 4 bases, and the junction held 6 bases outside the gene matches. The CDR3 DNA follows: TGTGCCTGGAGTGTAACCGGACAGGGGATCACTGAAGCTTTCTTT. It specifies CAWSVTGQGITEAFF.

This sequence joins TRBV2 and TRBJ1-6, with 11 bases lining up with TRBD1. The CDR3 contains 15 residues. The germline gives CDR1 SNHLY, CDR2 FYNNEI. With V trimmed by 5 bases and J by 14 bases, 11 bases remained unmatched. CDR3 residues: CASSPSGTGGIALHF. Here the CDR3 DNA reads TGTGCCAGCAGTCCCTCCGGGACAGGGGGAATAGCCCTCCACTTT. The entire variable domain, with the rest obtained from reference TRBV2 and TRBJ1-6, is as follows: EPEVTQTPSHQVTQMGQEVILRCVPISNHLYFYWYRQILGQKVEFLVSFYNNEISEKSEIFDDQFSVERPDGSNFTLKIRSTKLEDSAMYFCASSPSGTGGIALHFGNGTRLTVT.